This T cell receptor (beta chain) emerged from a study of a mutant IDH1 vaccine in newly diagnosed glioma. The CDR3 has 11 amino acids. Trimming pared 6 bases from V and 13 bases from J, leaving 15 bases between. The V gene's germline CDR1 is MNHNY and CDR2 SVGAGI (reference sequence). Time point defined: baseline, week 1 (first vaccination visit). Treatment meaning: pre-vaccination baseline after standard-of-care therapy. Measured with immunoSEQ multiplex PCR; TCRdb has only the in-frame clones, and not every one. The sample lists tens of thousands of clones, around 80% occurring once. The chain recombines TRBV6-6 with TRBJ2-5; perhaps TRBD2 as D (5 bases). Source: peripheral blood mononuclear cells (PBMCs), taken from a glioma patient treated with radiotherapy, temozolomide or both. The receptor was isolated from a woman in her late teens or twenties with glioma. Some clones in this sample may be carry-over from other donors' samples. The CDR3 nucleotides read TGTGCCAGCAGGGACCAGGTCGGAGGGTACTTC. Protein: CASRDQVGGYF.